These 32 T cell receptor beta chains came from one sample sequenced in a study of regulatory T cells in long-lasting Graves disease. As to time point: persistent/refractory GD, antithyroid drugs over 5 years with positive TRAb. The TCR library was prepared using RNA isolated from PBMCs. According to the study, TCR beta libraries were built with iRepertoire HTBI primers and CDR3-region Arm-PCR. TCRdb called the multiplex PCR reads again in MiXCR, with one record for every CDR3 protein. The repertoire holds roughly 500,000 distinct CDR3 sequences, with around 20% as singletons. This sample comprised peripheral blood mononuclear cells (PBMCs), obtained when the disease was refractory, from a patient treated with antithyroid drugs. The receptor set was obtained from a female donor with Graves disease.

The chain is built from TRBV19 and TRBJ2-6; TRBD1 aligns across 7 bases. The ends lost 5 bases at V and 1 base at J; junction bases unmatched: 14. Germline V CDR1 and CDR2: LNHDA, SQIVND (reference sequence). The CDR3 consists of 19 residues. CDR3 nucleotides: TGTGCCAGTAGTGATCCAGCCGGACAGGCGCGATCTGGGGCCAACGTCCTGACTTTC. Its translation is CASSDPAGQARSGANVLTF. Full variable domain (remainder filled in from reference TRBV19 and TRBJ2-6): DGGITQSPKYLFRKEGQNVTLSCEQNLNHDAMYWYRQDPGQGLRLIYYSQIVNDFQKGDIAEGYSVSREKKESFPLTVTSAQKNPTAFYLCASSDPAGQARSGANVLTFGAGSRLTVL.

The rearrangement uses TRBV7-8 and TRBJ2-5; 8 bases match TRBD2. CDR1 and CDR2 from the germline V gene are SGHVS and FQNEAQ. There are 16 residues in the CDR3. V was clipped by 5 bases and J by 7 bases; unmatched bases: 15. In DNA form, the CDR3 reads TGTGCCAGCAGCCAGGAGGGGACTAGGCCCTTGTCGACCCAGTACTTC. The encoded protein is CASSQEGTRPLSTQYF.

The genes are TRBV4-3 and TRBJ1-5, with D unresolved. V lost 0 bases, J lost 3 bases, and 6 bases lay in between. The CDR3 is made up of 14 amino acids. Germline V gives CDR1 LGHNA, CDR2 YSLEER. In nucleotides, the CDR3 is TGCGCCAGCAGCCAAGATGTTACCAATCAGCCCCAGCATTTT. It encodes CASSQDVTNQPQHF.

This chain joins TRBV20-1 and TRBJ1-4; D possibly corresponds to TRBD1 (6 bases). There are 13 residues in the CDR3. Deletions cut 3 bases from V and 6 bases from J, with 11 bases between. CDR1 is DFQATT and CDR2 is SNEGSKA in the germline V gene (reference sequence). This CDR3 is CSARTGSDEKLFF. CDR3 DNA sequence: TGCAGTGCTAGGACAGGTTCCGATGAAAAACTGTTTTTT.

The chain carries TRBV27 and TRBJ2-7; 8 positions match TRBD1. Trimming at V came to 5 bases and at J to 5 bases, leaving 14 bases not matched to a gene. Per germline, CDR1 MNHEY and CDR2 SMNVEV (reference sequence). This CDR3 has 16 amino acids. CDR3 nucleotides: TGTGCCAGCAGTGGGGGCATGAGGACAGGGCTAGACGAGCAGTACTTC. Its protein product is CASSGGMRTGLDEQYF.

This clonotype was observed many times. V and J are TRBV20-1 and TRBJ1-6; tentatively, D is TRBD1 (6 bases). This CDR3 region has 14 residues. V lost 4 bases, J lost 3 bases, and 10 bases lay in between. Germline CDR1 DFQATT, CDR2 SNEGSKA (reference sequence). DNA of the CDR3: TGCAGTGCTACCCAAGGGGGCTATAATTCACCCCTCCACTTT. Its translation is CSATQGGYNSPLHF.

This sequence joins TRBV6-5 and TRBJ2-7; D gene uncertain. This CDR3 comprises 13 residues. CDR1 MNHEY and CDR2 SVGAGI come from the germline V gene. V was trimmed by 2 bases and J by 7 bases, leaving 12 bases between them. DNA of the CDR3: TGTGCCAGCAGTTACGACGGATTTGGGGAGCAGTACTTC. Translated: CASSYDGFGEQYF.

This clonotype appeared many times. This chain uses TRBV12-3 or TRBV12-4 with TRBJ2-7; D call uncertain. The V and J ends lost 10 bases and 6 bases respectively, with 10 bases between them. This CDR3 region has 10 residues. CDR3 sequence reads: CATSNPEQYF. The CDR3 region has the DNA TGTGCCACCTCCAATCCCGAGCAGTACTTC.

With respect to this clonotype: A single base separates this from a much larger clone, so it may be a read error. The chain uses TRBV6-2 or TRBV6-3 and TRBJ1-6; D is unresolved. Germline-derived CDR1 and CDR2 are MNHEY and SVGEGT. The CDR3 totals 11 residues. Here the CDR3 reads CASSLSSPPHF. DNA for the CDR3: TGTGCCAGCAGTCTTTCCTCACCCCCCCACTTT.

At least ten counts were recorded for this clonotype. The CDR3 nucleotides read TGTGCCAGCAGTGATCTGGGTTTGCGCAAGGACTATGGCTACACCTTC. Translating gives CASSDLGLRKDYGYTF. This chain connects TRBV2 to TRBJ1-2; no firm D call. The ends were cut back, 3 bases at V and 3 bases at J, with 17 bases in the middle. CDR3 size: 16 residues. Looked up from germline, CDR1 is SNHLY and CDR2 is FYNNEI.

The chain carries TRBV29-1 and TRBJ2-7; a possible D gene is TRBD2 (5 bases). This CDR3 comprises 14 residues. The V end was cut by 3 bases, the J end by 1 base, with 13 bases between. The V gene's germline CDR1 is SQVTM and CDR2 ANQGSEA. CDR3 bases: TGCAGCGTTGACTCGGTAACGGGATCCTACGAGCAGTACTTC. This codes for CSVDSVTGSYEQYF.

J is TRBJ2-1 and V is TRBV30, with TRBD2 as a possible D gene (5 bases). Looked up from germline, CDR1 is GTSNPN and CDR2 is SVGIG (reference sequence). V lost 1 base to trimming and J lost 6 bases, with 16 bases between them. CDR3 length equals 15 residues. The CDR3 DNA is TGTGCCTGGAGTGGACTAATGCTTGCACCCAATGAGCAGTTCTTC. Amino acids: CAWSGLMLAPNEQFF.

This clonotype appeared many times. V is TRBV18 and J is TRBJ1-6; D gene unclear. CDR1 is KGHSH and CDR2 is LQKENI in the germline V gene. Trimming removed 2 bases from V and 7 bases from J, with 9 bases in between. The CDR3 length is 14 residues. This chain's CDR3 is CASSPGVGNSPLHF. In DNA form, the CDR3 reads TGTGCCAGCTCACCAGGGGTGGGGAATTCACCCCTCCACTTT. The variable domain in full, completed from reference TRBV18 and TRBJ1-6, reads NAGVMQNPRHLVRRRGQEARLRCSPMKGHSHVYWYRQLPEEGLKFMVYLQKENIIDESGMPKERFSAEFPKEGPSILRIQQVVRGDSAAYFCASSPGVGNSPLHFGNGTRLTVT.

Details on this clonotype: It may be a read error: a sequence one base away is much more abundant. It is likely a read error, because the conserved phenylalanine at the end of the CDR3 is missing. The chain employs TRBV11-1 and TRBJ2-7, with D unresolved. The CDR3 runs to 13 residues. Germline CDR1 and CDR2: SGHAT and FQDESV (reference sequence). V was cut by 6 bases and J by 2 bases, with 11 bases left in between. CDR3 nucleotides: TGTGCCAGCAGTCCGGCGCGGCCCTACGAGCAGTACCTC. It yields the protein CASSPARPYEQYL.

The chain combines TRBV7-9 with TRBJ2-7, with 8 nucleotides matching TRBD1. V shed 5 bases and J 3 bases; nucleotides not matched to a gene: 9. Germline CDR1 and CDR2: SEHNR and FQNEAQ (reference sequence). The CDR3 is made up of 15 amino acids. This CDR3 is CASSPTTGVYYEQYF. The CDR3 nucleotides are TGTGCCAGCAGCCCAACGACAGGGGTTTACTACGAGCAGTACTTC.

This clonotype was counted ten times or more. V gene TRBV20-1 combines with J gene TRBJ2-7; D uncertain. The CDR3 runs to 11 residues. CDR1 and CDR2 (germline): DFQATT, SNEGSKA (reference sequence). V lost 2 bases and J 5 bases, leaving 7 bases between the germline ends. This chain's CDR3 is CSARLSDEQYF. CDR3 nucleotide sequence: TGCAGTGCTAGATTGTCGGACGAGCAGTACTTC.

The CDR3 loop reads CSAPGWASSYEQYF. The CDR3 nucleotides are TGCAGTGCGCCCGGGTGGGCTAGCAGTTACGAGCAGTACTTC. The chain is built from TRBV20-1 and TRBJ2-7; a weak D match, TRBD2 (5 bases). Trimming removed 6 bases at V and 4 bases at J, with 19 bases between. The CDR3 totals 14 residues. Germline V CDR1 and CDR2: DFQATT, SNEGSKA (reference sequence).

Many counts were recorded for this clonotype. The chain couples TRBV29-1 to TRBJ1-1; D is unresolved. Germline V gene sequence: CDR1 SQVTM, CDR2 ANQGSEA. The CDR3 loop spans 13 amino acids. The V end was cut by 6 bases, the J end by 1 base, with 12 bases between. The CDR3 sequence is CSVAGIGNTEAFF. The CDR3 DNA reads TGCAGCGTGGCAGGTATAGGGAACACTGAAGCTTTCTTT. Looking up the rest from reference TRBV29-1 and TRBJ1-1 gives the full variable domain: SAVISQKPSRDICQRGTSLTIQCQVDSQVTMMFWYRQQPGQSLTLIATANQGSEATYESGFVIDKFPISRPNLTFSTLTVSNMSPEDSSIYLCSVAGIGNTEAFFGQGTRLTVV.

This clonotype occurred many times. V is TRBV28 and J is TRBJ1-1; no reliable D call. V shed 1 base and J shed 0 bases, with 9 bases lying between them. Germline V CDR1 and CDR2: MDHEN, SYDVKM. The CDR3 sequence is 15 residues long. In DNA form, the CDR3 reads TGTGCCAGCAGTTTATTCTCCCTTATGAACACTGAAGCTTTCTTT. Translating it yields CASSLFSLMNTEAFF.

This clonotype was recorded at least ten times. The chain couples TRBV28 to TRBJ2-7; D is perhaps TRBD2 (6 bases). The CDR3 runs to 16 residues. Germline assignment: CDR1 MDHEN and CDR2 SYDVKM. Trimming shortened V by 5 bases and J by 0 bases, and 17 bases separated the two germline ends. The CDR3 is CASSVIGTLSSYEQYF. For the CDR3, the DNA is TGTGCCAGCAGTGTCATCGGGACTCTGAGCTCCTACGAGCAGTACTTC.

This clonotype was found many times. V is TRBV7-2 and J is TRBJ1-4, with 7 bases fitting TRBD1. The CDR3 spans 16 residues. The V and J ends lost 7 bases and 0 bases, in that order; junction bases with no gene match: 8. Looked up from germline, CDR1 is SGHTA and CDR2 is FQGNSA. CDR3 protein: CASTPGQLATNEKLFF. CDR3 nucleotides: TGTGCCAGCACCCCGGGACAGCTTGCAACTAATGAAAAACTGTTTTTT.

This clonotype was observed a few times. CDR3 coding DNA: TGCAGTGCGCATTCCGGGAGGCAGGGGCCCCAGCATTTT. Its protein product is CSAHSGRQGPQHF. The V call is TRBV20-1, the J call TRBJ1-5, with D perhaps matching TRBD1 (5 bases). The CDR3 contains 13 residues. Germline V lookup: CDR1 DFQATT, CDR2 SNEGSKA (reference sequence). Between the trimmed V and J ends, which lost 6 bases and 9 bases, there was a span of 18 bases.

This clonotype was found a few times. The rearrangement joins TRBV20-1 to TRBJ2-5, with D perhaps TRBD1 or TRBD2 (5 bases each). V shed 6 bases and J shed 5 bases, with 16 bases lying between them. The CDR3 consists of 13 residues. Germline V lookup: CDR1 DFQATT, CDR2 SNEGSKA (reference sequence). As DNA, the CDR3 is TGCAGTGCGACGGACTCTTGGGGGGAGACCCAGTACTTC. Encoded protein: CSATDSWGETQYF.

There are a few counts of this clonotype. The chain links TRBV7-3 to TRBJ2-7; D gene unclear. CDR1 is SGHTA and CDR2 is FQGTGA in the germline V gene. CDR3 length: 14 amino acids. V was clipped by 4 bases and J by 0 bases, with 10 bases between them. In nucleotides, the CDR3 is TGTGCCAGCAGCTCAACGAGCAGCTCCTACGAGCAGTACTTC. Encoded protein: CASSSTSSSYEQYF.

A note on this clonotype: A much bigger clone sits one base away, suggesting this may be a read error. The chain couples TRBV6-1 to TRBJ2-7; 10 bases line up with TRBD1. This CDR3 is 13 amino acids long. Per the germline V gene, CDR1 is MNHNS and CDR2 is SASEGT. In DNA form, the CDR3 reads TGTACCAGCGGGGACAGGGGCTCCTACGAGCAGTACTTC. Translation gives CTSGDRGSYEQYF.

This clonotype was seen repeatedly, ten times or more. The chain is built from TRBV3-1 and TRBJ1-5; 10 bases fit TRBD1. The CDR3 has 15 residues. J was trimmed by 6 bases and V by 3 bases; bases with no gene match: 5. Germline-derived CDR1 and CDR2 are LGHDT and YNNKEL (reference sequence). Here the CDR3 reads CASSQGTGDTQPQHF. CDR3 sequence (DNA): TGTGCCAGCAGCCAGGGGACAGGGGATACTCAGCCCCAGCATTTT. The full variable domain, completed using reference TRBV3-1 and TRBJ1-5, is DTAVSQTPKYLVTQMGNDKSIKCEQNLGHDTMYWYKQDSKKFLKIMFSYNNKELIINETVPNRFSPKSPDKAHLNLHINSLELGDSAVYFCASSQGTGDTQPQHFGDGTRLSIL.

This clonotype was detected many times. This chain connects TRBV7-2 to TRBJ1-4; perhaps TRBD1 as D (5 bases). The CDR3 is 19 amino acids. Between the trimmed V and J ends, which lost 5 bases and 8 bases, there was a span of 30 bases. Germline CDR1 reads SGHTA; CDR2 reads FQGNSA. The DNA for the CDR3 is TGTGCCAGCAGCCGCACCCAAACGCAGGGTCCAATCCCTGAAGAAAAACTGTTTTTT. As protein: CASSRTQTQGPIPEEKLFF.

This clonotype was counted at least ten times. The chain carries TRBV20-1 and TRBJ2-5; 7 bases match TRBD1. CDR1 DFQATT and CDR2 SNEGSKA come from the germline V gene (reference sequence). The V segment lost 2 bases and the J segment 1 base; nucleotides outside the gene matches: 4. There are 14 residues in the CDR3. The CDR3, as DNA: TGCAGTGCTAGATCCTCAGGGGGCCAAGAGACCCAGTACTTC. It translates to CSARSSGGQETQYF.

The chain employs TRBV15 and TRBJ2-1, with D perhaps given as TRBD1 or TRBD2 (5 bases each). The V end was cut by 5 bases, the J end by 4 bases, with 9 bases between. The germline CDR1 and CDR2 sequences are LNHNV and YYDKDF (reference sequence). This CDR3 region has 13 residues. CDR3 amino acids: CATSLGAYNEQFF. The CDR3 DNA is TGTGCCACCAGCCTCGGGGCATACAATGAGCAGTTCTTC.

This chain links TRBV29-1 with TRBJ2-2; D not certain. Germline loops: CDR1 SQVTM, CDR2 ANQGSEA. The CDR3 has 11 amino acids. The V and J ends lost 5 bases and 4 bases respectively, with 5 bases between them. The CDR3 loop is CSVTSTGELFF. CDR3 nucleotide sequence: TGCAGCGTTACAAGCACCGGGGAGCTGTTTTTT.

Regarding this clonotype: One base away lies a much larger clone, so this may be a sequencing read error. This chain links TRBV2 with TRBJ2-5; unclear D gene. Trimming removed 4 bases from V and 11 bases from J, with 17 bases in between. The CDR3 runs to 13 residues. Looked up from germline, CDR1 is SNHLY and CDR2 is FYNNEI. This chain's CDR3 is CASSVWALNEQYF. CDR3 coding DNA: TGTGCCAGCAGTGTATGGGCCCTCAATGAGCAGTACTTC.

Only a few counts were recorded for this clonotype. J is TRBJ2-7 and V is TRBV6-2 or TRBV6-3, with 9 bases matching TRBD2. The CDR3 runs 16 residues. CDR1 is MNHEY and CDR2 is SVGEGT in the germline V gene. Trimming took 6 bases from V and 3 from J; bases not matched to a gene: 12. CDR3 bases: TGTGCCAGCAGGGGTACCTATAGCGGGAGTGTCTACGAGCAGTACTTC. Amino acid sequence: CASRGTYSGSVYEQYF.